This T cell receptor (beta chain) is drawn from a study of post-analysis software for immune sequencing data. Study observations and caveats: Analysis by F measure revealed that same-batch samples clustered strongly together. Significantly decreased normalized Chao1 diversity was recorded for multiple sclerosis patients relative to controls. Roughly five TRBV segments were significantly more frequent in patients than in controls. TRBV5-6, TRBV5-1 and TRBV20-1 were among these segments.

As for this clonotype: The antigen is not known.

The CDR3 runs 15 residues. Germline CDR1 MGHDK, CDR2 SYGVNS. V was trimmed by 3 bases and J by 4 bases, leaving 15 bases between them. TCR beta cDNA libraries had unique molecular identifiers. cDNA molecules numbering about 490,000 came from approximately 1 to 10 million T cells. TCRdb itself ran the PCR reads through MiXCR, one entry per CDR3 protein. This sample has about 820,000 distinct CDR3 sequences; under 70% occur once, and the top ten carry approximately 4.5%. V gene TRBV25-1 combines with J gene TRBJ1-2; D might be TRBD1 (5 bases). The material sequenced was blood. The sequence was collected from a girl under 18 with multiple sclerosis. DNA of the CDR3: TGTGCCAGCAGTGACTGGGGCAGGATGCCCTATGGCTACACCTTC. Protein: CASSDWGRMPYGYTF.